This TCR beta chain was obtained from a study of blood T cell repertoires in COVID-19. As for the study in general: From the United States, Italy and Spain came samples of acute and convalescent COVID-19. The cDNA or gDNA used as material had been derived from T cells, B-cell-depleted T cells, or PBMCs.

In the original processing: Reference gene primers were amplified, and this amplification served to estimate nucleated cell counts. Data came from immunoSEQ multiplex PCR; TCRdb stores just in-frame clones and leaves some out. V and J calls and clone size come straight from that table; D and trimming were deduced from the DNA. The sample lists some 240,000 clones, about 79% occurring once. This clone showed up just once. CDR1 and CDR2 (germline): SQVTM, ANQGSEA. The CDR3 runs to 13 residues. Trimming cost V 3 bases and J 6 bases; bases outside gene matches: 6. This chain links TRBV29-1 with TRBJ1-2, with 8 bases lining up with TRBD1. Sequenced material: peripheral blood. The sequence came from a man aged 50 to 59 with active or convalescent COVID-19. The CDR3 nucleotides read TGCAGCGTTGACCGACAGGGGTCCGATGGCTACACCTTC. It specifies CSVDRQGSDGYTF.